These T cell receptor beta chains were read from a single sample in a study of blood T cells in healthy people across ages. MiXCR, run by TCRdb on the 5' RACE reads, gives a single entry per CDR3 protein. This sample has roughly 1,500,000 distinct CDR3 sequences; almost 35% occur once, and the top ten carry 11%. Source material: blood. These receptors all come from a woman aged 25 to 39 in good health. CDR3s leave out the opening cysteine and the closing phenylalanine or tryptophan. Fields, in order: CDR3 length, clone size, J gene, V gene, CDR3 protein. The size of a clone is reported for some rows only, either as once, few or many, or as a class for expanded clones.

12 NA TRBJ1-2 TRBV4-2 ASSQDKDNYGYT
11 many TRBJ2-7 TRBV5-1 ASSSGDIDEQY
10 NA TRBJ2-3 TRBV2 ASSLGGDTRY
12 NA TRBJ2-7 TRBV4-1 ASSQAATPYEQY
14 NA TRBJ2-1 TRBV20-1 SSVGASGRLNNEQF
14 NA TRBJ2-1 TRBV9 AGSDPIRGGYNEQF
11 few TRBJ1-1 TRBV7-2 ASSLVNNREAF
13 NA TRBJ1-2 TRBV28 ASSSTGVLSYGYT
13 NA TRBJ1-2 TRBV9 ASSGRGQGKAGYT
13 few TRBJ2-1 TRBV11-3 ASSRGQGATNEQF
12 many TRBJ2-5 TRBV5-1 ASSSGTNQETQY
14 NA TRBJ2-1 TRBV6-1 ASNPGTSFFYNEQF
14 few TRBJ2-7 TRBV5-4 ASSLEGGGPSYEQY
14 NA TRBJ2-3 TRBV5-1 ASSLNRPGGTDTQY
12 NA TRBJ2-3 TRBV5-1 ASTGLGNLDTQY
13 few TRBJ2-4 TRBV6-2/TRBV6-3 ASSSLDWGKNIQY
13 few TRBJ2-1 TRBV24-1 ATSDFRGPTNEQF
11 NA TRBJ1-1 TRBV9 ASSVGETTEAF
13 few TRBJ1-2 TRBV20-1 SARDRLRTWDGYT
12 NA TRBJ2-1 TRBV27 ASSSGWTGEEQF
13 NA TRBJ1-1 TRBV6-1 ASSEDRVKATEAF
12 NA TRBJ2-5 TRBV7-2 ASSSRQRQETQY